These 18 T cell receptor beta chains were sequenced from one sample in a study of Graves' ophthalmopathy and Graves' hyperthyroidism (dated by TCRdb to between 2018 and 2020). The run used an Illumina HiSeq 2000. For repertoire sequencing, TCR beta CDR3 regions were amplified from RNA transcripts. The first round was an RT-PCR using HTBI primers with the Qiagen OneStep RT-PCR kit, and this first round was followed by a second-round multiplex PCR, then size selection and purification. The public reads were reprocessed in TCRdb via fastp at Q25 and MiXCR, keeping in-frame beta chains. For every CDR3 protein sequence, its rows merge into one entry that carries the most common genes and DNA. For this sample the table gives about 410,000 distinct CDR3 sequences, of which around 20% were detected only once. The ten largest clonotypes hold 1.5% to 2% of the sample. The sequencing input was peripheral blood. These receptors were taken from a woman aged 18-35 years with Graves' ophthalmopathy. Donor details come from another sample of the same person, matched by shared clones.

This clonotype was recorded at least ten times. V gene TRBV30 combines with J gene TRBJ1-1; D call uncertain. V was cut by 2 bases and J by 0 bases, with 13 bases left in between. This CDR3 spans 15 amino acids. Germline loops: CDR1 GTSNPN, CDR2 SVGIG (reference sequence). CDR3 coding DNA: TGTGCCTGGAGTAGAAGGGTGGGTTTGAACACTGAAGCTTTCTTT. Translation: CAWSRRVGLNTEAFF.

Turning to this clonotype: A much larger clone is a single base away; this may be a read error. V usage is TRBV11-2 and J usage is TRBJ1-2; TRBD1 might be the D (6 bases). V shed 6 bases and J shed 4 bases, with 9 bases lying between them. CDR1 and CDR2 (germline): SGHAT, FQNNGV. This CDR3 is 12 amino acids long. The chain's CDR3 is CASRDSVYGYTF. In DNA form, the CDR3 reads TGTGCCAGCAGGGACAGCGTCTATGGCTACACCTTC.

V and J are TRBV7-9 and TRBJ2-7, with no clear D. Germline V CDR1 and CDR2: SEHNR, FQNEAQ (reference sequence). Trimming cost V 3 bases and J 1 base, with 10 bases left between them. CDR3 size: 14 residues. The CDR3 region has the DNA TGTGCCAGCAGCTTCGGTGTCGGTTCCTACGAGCAGTACTTC. As protein: CASSFGVGSYEQYF.

With regard to this clonotype: The junction departs from the called germline gene at one end, perhaps through a read error. The chain couples TRBV2 to TRBJ1-1; no clear D gene. This CDR3 is built from 14 residues. Per the germline V gene, CDR1 is SNHLY and CDR2 is FYNNEI. The DNA of the CDR3 is TGTGCCATCAGTGAGCGCGGAGTGAACACTGAAGCTTTCTTT. This gives the protein CAISERGVNTEAFF. Combining the CDR3 with reference TRBV2 and TRBJ1-1 gives the whole variable domain EPEVTQTPSHQVTQMGQEVILRCVPISNHLYFYWYRQILGQKVEFLVSFYNNEISEKSEIFDDQFSVERPDGSNFTLKIRSTKLEDSAMYFCAISERGVNTEAFFGQGTRLTVV.

This clonotype was detected ten times or more. V gene TRBV7-2 combines with J gene TRBJ2-7; TRBD1 agrees at 7 bases. CDR3 length equals 14 residues. V lost 4 bases, J lost 2 bases, and 5 bases stayed unmatched. CDR1 SGHTA and CDR2 FQGNSA come from the germline V gene. The CDR3 sequence is CASSSPGQTYEQYF. The CDR3 coding sequence is TGTGCCAGCAGCTCACCGGGACAGACCTACGAGCAGTACTTC.

This clonotype appeared many times. The rearrangement joins TRBV6-2 or TRBV6-3 to TRBJ2-2; D possibly uses TRBD1 or TRBD2 (5 bases each). V was clipped by 6 bases and J by 5 bases, with 16 bases between them. Germline lookup yields CDR1 MNHEY and CDR2 SVGEGT. This CDR3 is 15 amino acids long. DNA of the CDR3: TGTGCCAGCAGAGAGGGGTCCCCGCCGACCGGGGAGCTGTTTTTT. Its protein product is CASREGSPPTGELFF.

The sample holds many counts of this clonotype. V usage is TRBV28 and J usage is TRBJ2-7; TRBD2 might be the D (5 bases). Trimming removed 8 bases from V and 7 bases from J, with 21 bases in between. The CDR3 has 14 amino acids. From germline, CDR1 is MDHEN and CDR2 SYDVKM. The CDR3 DNA sequence: TGTGCCAGCGGTCTACTCCGGGATTTTTCGGAGCAGTACTTC. Translation gives CASGLLRDFSEQYF.

The table lists this clonotype with many counts. J is TRBJ2-6 and V is TRBV20-1; D call uncertain. Germline V gene data show CDR1 as DFQATT and CDR2 as SNEGSKA (reference sequence). The V end was cut by 2 bases, the J end by 0 bases, with 2 bases between. The CDR3 loop spans 13 amino acids. As DNA, the CDR3 is TGCAGTGCTAGACCCTCTGGGGCCAACGTCCTGACTTTC. This translates into CSARPSGANVLTF.

This clonotype has at least ten counts. V gene TRBV30 combines with J gene TRBJ1-2; D is perhaps TRBD1 (6 bases). This CDR3 spans 11 amino acids. Deletions cut 6 bases from V and 7 bases from J, with 12 bases between. CDR1 and CDR2 (germline): GTSNPN, SVGIG (reference sequence). CDR3 sequence (DNA): TGTGCCTGCCAACAGGGATCTGGCTACACCTTC. This translates into CACQQGSGYTF.

This clonotype was seen ten or more times. V is TRBV3-1 and J is TRBJ2-7; no firm D call. The CDR3 is 15 residues long. Trimming pared 1 base from V and 2 bases from J, leaving 12 bases between. Germline V gene lookup returns CDR1 LGHDT and CDR2 YNNKEL (reference sequence). The CDR3 bases are TGTGCCAGCAGCCAAGCCGTCGGACGAGCCTACGAGCAGTACTTC. The encoded protein is CASSQAVGRAYEQYF.

This clonotype has a count of ten or more. The chain has TRBV7-3 and TRBJ2-5, with 9 positions matching TRBD2. V was pared by 2 bases and J by 5 bases, with 3 bases of the junction left unmatched. Germline CDR1 SGHTA, CDR2 FQGTGA. The CDR3 contains 14 residues. CDR3 DNA sequence: TGTGCCAGCAGCTTAGGGACTAGCTCGGAGACCCAGTACTTC. Translated, it gives CASSLGTSSETQYF.

This clonotype was picked up many times. This chain joins TRBV6-2 or TRBV6-3 and TRBJ1-6; D might be TRBD1 (5 bases). With 4 bases removed from V and 7 bases from J, the gap between germline ends came to 11 bases. This CDR3 spans 14 amino acids. In germline, CDR1 is MNHEY, CDR2 SVGEGT. CDR3 sequence: CASSFSKGNSPLHF. The CDR3 nucleotides are TGTGCCAGCAGTTTCTCGAAGGGGAATTCACCCCTCCACTTT.

The V and J genes are TRBV19 and TRBJ2-5, with TRBD1 matching 8 bases. CDR1 and CDR2 (germline): LNHDA, SQIVND (reference sequence). CDR3 length equals 14 residues. V lost 4 bases and J lost 4; bases outside the gene matches: 5. CDR3 residues: CASSKQDRAETQYF. CDR3 DNA: TGTGCCAGTAGTAAGCAGGACAGGGCAGAGACCCAGTACTTC.

The table lists this clonotype with many counts. This chain connects TRBV11-2 to TRBJ1-1, with unresolved D. Germline CDR1 is SGHAT and CDR2 is FQNNGV. V shed 5 bases and J shed 6 bases, with 7 bases lying between them. The length of the CDR3 is 11 residues. CDR3 nucleotides: TGTGCCAGCAGCCCCGGATCTGAAGCTTTCTTT. It specifies CASSPGSEAFF.

This clonotype was detected ten times or more. The chain couples TRBV28 to TRBJ2-7; 8 bases fit TRBD1. The CDR3 sequence is 14 residues long. Unmatched junction bases numbered 6, after V lost 2 bases and J lost 6 bases. The V gene's germline CDR1 is MDHEN and CDR2 SYDVKM. CDR3: CASSLGQGVREQYF. The CDR3 coding sequence is TGTGCCAGCAGTTTAGGACAGGGAGTCCGCGAGCAGTACTTC.

This clonotype has a count of ten or more. The chain recombines TRBV12-3 or TRBV12-4 with TRBJ2-7, with D perhaps given as TRBD1 or TRBD2 (5 bases each). The ends were cut back, 0 bases at V and 6 bases at J, with 12 bases in the middle. The CDR3 has 14 amino acids. CDR3 amino acids: CASSLAPGTAEQYF. The DNA of the CDR3 is TGTGCCAGCAGTTTAGCTCCCGGGACCGCCGAGCAGTACTTC.

This clonotype showed up many times. This chain uses TRBV10-3 with TRBJ1-5; D call uncertain. In germline, CDR1 is ENHRY, CDR2 SYGVKD. The CDR3 is 13 residues long. Trimming pared 3 bases from V and 0 bases from J, leaving 3 bases between. The CDR3, as DNA: TGTGCCATCAGTGATTATAGCAATCAGCCCCAGCATTTT. The encoded protein is CAISDYSNQPQHF.

This clonotype was picked up many times. V is TRBV12-3 or TRBV12-4 and J is TRBJ1-1, with 8 bases fitting TRBD1. V dropped 6 bases and J dropped 11; count of bases not matched to a gene: 11. CDR3 length: 13 amino acids. The CDR3 sequence is CASSFRAGTGAFF. DNA for the CDR3: TGTGCCAGCAGCTTTCGGGCAGGGACAGGTGCTTTCTTT.